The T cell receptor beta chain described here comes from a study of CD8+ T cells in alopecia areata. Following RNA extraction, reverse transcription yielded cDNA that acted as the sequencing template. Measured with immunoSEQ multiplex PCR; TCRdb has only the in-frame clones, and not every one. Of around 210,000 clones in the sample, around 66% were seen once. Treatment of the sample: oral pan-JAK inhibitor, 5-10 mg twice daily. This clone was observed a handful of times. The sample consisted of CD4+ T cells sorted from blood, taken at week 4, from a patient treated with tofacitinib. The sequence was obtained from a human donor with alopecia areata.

The CDR3 coding sequence is TGTGCCATCAGTGACCGGACACACACTGAAGCTTTCTTT. Its protein is CAISDRTHTEAFF. V usage is TRBV10-3 and J usage is TRBJ1-1, with D perhaps matching TRBD1 (5 bases). Germline-derived CDR1 and CDR2 are ENHRY and SYGVKD. V was trimmed by 3 bases and J by 3 bases, leaving 8 bases between them. The CDR3 is 13 residues long.